One and the same sample provided the 12 T cell receptor beta chains below, sequenced in a study of blood T cell repertoires in COVID-19. Assay used: immunoSEQ multiplex PCR; TCRdb lists only in-frame clones, some missing. Counted here are 15,000 to 25,000 clones, 90% to 95% occurring once; the ten biggest clones make up over 4%. Sequencing was done on a sample of peripheral blood. Source of these receptors: a woman in her forties or fifties with active COVID-19.

This clone was detected only a few times. The chain links TRBV4-2 to TRBJ1-1, with a tentative D call TRBD1 (5 bases). The V and J ends lost 4 bases and 0 bases respectively, with 15 bases between them. CDR3 size: 16 residues. Germline CDR1 LGHNA, CDR2 YNFKEQ. The CDR3 region is CASSPPGQGMNTEAFF. In DNA, the CDR3 is TGTGCCAGCAGCCCGCCGGGCCAGGGTATGAACACTGAAGCTTTCTTT.

The chain employs TRBV4-1 and TRBJ1-6; no reliable D call. CDR3 length equals 18 residues. Germline values: CDR1 MGHRA, CDR2 YSYEKL. Trimming left V 0 bases short and J 0 bases short, with 12 bases between. The CDR3 reads CASSQDRGRSSYNSPLHF. DNA of the CDR3: TGCGCCAGCAGCCAAGATCGTGGCAGAAGCTCCTATAATTCACCCCTCCACTTT.

The rearrangement joins TRBV6-1 to TRBJ1-1; the D gene is possibly TRBD1 (6 bases). Germline lookup yields CDR1 MNHNS and CDR2 SASEGT. The CDR3 extends over 16 amino acids. Deletions cut 7 bases from V and 0 bases from J, with 18 bases between. The CDR3 protein is CASIDTGRNMNTEAFF. Here the CDR3 DNA reads TGTGCCAGCATTGATACAGGGCGAAACATGAACACTGAAGCTTTCTTT.

CDR3 nucleotides: TGTGCCAGCAGCCGAGGGACAGGGCGCCTGCAAGAGACCCAGTACTTC. Translated: CASSRGTGRLQETQYF. The chain couples TRBV5-6 to TRBJ2-5; 9 bases map to TRBD1. CDR3 length: 16 residues. Unmatched junction bases numbered 9, after V lost 4 bases and J lost 2 bases. Germline CDR1 is SGHDT and CDR2 is YYEEEE.

V is TRBV14 and J is TRBJ2-1; D is perhaps TRBD1 (6 bases). This CDR3 spans 13 amino acids. Germline CDR1 and CDR2: SGHDN and FVKESK. Trimming stripped 5 bases from V and 6 bases from J, with 11 bases between. The CDR3 DNA sequence: TGTGCCAGCAGCTCAGGGGAGTTCAATGAGCAGTTCTTC. Translating gives CASSSGEFNEQFF.

V and J are TRBV18 and TRBJ2-3; maybe TRBD1 (6 bases). In germline, CDR1 is KGHSH, CDR2 LQKENI. The V end was cut by 5 bases, the J end by 1 base, with 7 bases between. CDR3 length: 13 amino acids. CDR3 sequence reads: CASSAGGTDTQYF. The CDR3 DNA follows: TGTGCCAGCTCAGCAGGGGGCACAGATACGCAGTATTTT.

CDR3 residues: CASSPLTPGTGELFF. Here the CDR3 DNA reads TGTGCCAGCAGCCCTCTGACCCCGGGGACCGGGGAGCTGTTTTTT. J is TRBJ2-2 and V is TRBV7-2; D is perhaps TRBD2 (5 bases). The V gene lost 5 bases and the J gene lost 5 bases, with 15 bases spanning the gap. In germline, CDR1 is SGHTA, CDR2 FQGNSA. The CDR3 totals 15 residues.

The chain links TRBV7-2 to TRBJ1-4; 7 nucleotides match TRBD1. V was pared by 0 bases and J by 3 bases, with 1 base of the junction left unmatched. Germline V gene data show CDR1 as SGHTA and CDR2 as FQGNSA. CDR3 length: 15 residues. The CDR3 DNA reads as TGTGCCAGCAGCTTAGCTGGACAGGCTAATGAAAAACTGTTTTTT. This sequence encodes CASSLAGQANEKLFF.

The chain uses TRBV19 and TRBJ2-7, with 8 nucleotides matching TRBD1. With V trimmed by 5 bases and J by 4 bases, 13 bases remained unmatched. The CDR3 totals 16 residues. CDR1 is LNHDA and CDR2 is SQIVND in the germline V gene (reference sequence). The DNA of the CDR3 is TGTGCCAGTAGTTATCCTGGACAGGGCGGGAAATACGAGCAGTACTTC. Its translation is CASSYPGQGGKYEQYF.

V usage is TRBV15 and J usage is TRBJ2-7, with 11 bases lining up with TRBD2. Looked up from germline, CDR1 is LNHNV and CDR2 is YYDKDF (reference sequence). After removal of 5 bases from V and 2 bases from J, the junction contained 5 bases not matched to a gene. This CDR3 contains 15 residues. CDR3: CATSGLAGGAYEQYF. The DNA for the CDR3 is TGTGCCACCAGCGGATTAGCGGGAGGGGCCTACGAGCAGTACTTC.

CDR3 bases: TGTGCCAGCAGGGACGACAGGGGGCGTTTGGAGACCCAGTACTTC. This gives the protein CASRDDRGRLETQYF. The V call is TRBV6-5, the J call TRBJ2-5, with 10 bases that match TRBD1. V shed 6 bases and J 5 bases; nucleotides not matched to a gene: 9. Germline assignment: CDR1 MNHEY and CDR2 SVGAGI. This CDR3 contains 15 residues.

The chain is built from TRBV28 and TRBJ2-1; possibly TRBD2 for D (5 bases). The CDR3 extends over 15 amino acids. The V gene lost 8 bases and the J gene lost 2 bases, with 16 bases spanning the gap. The V gene's germline CDR1 is MDHEN and CDR2 SYDVKM. The CDR3 sequence: CASGRGPQTYNEQFF. DNA of the CDR3: TGTGCCAGCGGCCGAGGGCCGCAGACCTACAATGAGCAGTTCTTC.